Each of the 14 T cell receptor beta chains below was sequenced from the same sample in a study of early T cells in non-severe SARS-CoV-2 infection. In TCRdb, the 5' RACE reads were re-called with MiXCR into one record per CDR3 protein. The repertoire holds approximately 63,000 distinct CDR3 sequences, with around 6.5% as singletons. The source material was whole blood, sampled at baseline. The receptors here all came from an adult who was a healthcare worker with PCR-confirmed SARS-CoV-2 infection or an uninfected control (not recorded which).

This clonotype was picked up many times. The CDR3 region is CSVVVTTGNYGYTF. The CDR3, as DNA: TGCAGCGTTGTCGTAACAACAGGGAACTATGGCTACACCTTC. V usage is TRBV29-1 and J usage is TRBJ1-2, with D perhaps matching TRBD1 (6 bases). CDR1 and CDR2 (germline): SQVTM, ANQGSEA. The ends were cut back, 4 bases at V and 2 bases at J, with 14 bases in the middle. The CDR3 runs to 14 residues.

This clonotype was counted at least ten times. The genes are TRBV4-2 and TRBJ2-7, with 10 nucleotides matching TRBD2. V lost 2 bases, J lost 2 bases, and 12 bases stayed unmatched. CDR3 length: 18 residues. CDR1 is LGHNA and CDR2 is YNFKEQ in the germline V gene. The CDR3 DNA reads as TGTGCCAGCAGCCAAATTTTGGCTAGCGGGAGCCAGACCTACGAGCAGTACTTC. Translated: CASSQILASGSQTYEQYF.

This chain connects TRBV29-1 to TRBJ2-7, with TRBD2 matching 12 bases. V lost 4 bases and J lost 7; bases outside the gene matches: 8. The CDR3 runs 14 residues. The germline CDR1 and CDR2 sequences are SQVTM and ANQGSEA. CDR3 DNA sequence: TGCAGCGTTGCCGGACTAGCGGGACCGCGGGAGCAGTACTTC. This translates into CSVAGLAGPREQYF.

On this clonotype itself: A junction end diverges from the germline sequence, so it may reflect a read error. This sequence joins TRBV4-2 and TRBJ1-5, with 9 bases that match TRBD1. This CDR3 is 16 amino acids long. The V gene's germline CDR1 is LGHNA and CDR2 YNFKEQ. CDR3 region: CASSQDGTGSNQPQPF. CDR3 in DNA: TGTGCCAGCAGCCAAGACGGGACAGGGAGCAATCAGCCCCAGCCTTTT.

This clonotype was observed at least ten times. The chain links TRBV20-1 to TRBJ2-1; D gene ambiguous. Germline CDR1 DFQATT, CDR2 SNEGSKA (reference sequence). The V gene lost 5 bases and the J gene lost 3 bases, with 5 bases spanning the gap. This CDR3 region has 11 residues. The CDR3, as DNA: TGCAGTGCTCCACACTACAATGAGCAGTTCTTC. Protein sequence: CSAPHYNEQFF.

This chain links TRBV29-1 with TRBJ2-1; 10 bases agree with TRBD1. CDR3 length: 15 residues. V shed 4 bases and J 5 bases; nucleotides not matched to a gene: 8. Germline CDR1 reads SQVTM; CDR2 reads ANQGSEA. CDR3 DNA sequence: TGCAGCGTTGTCTTCCGGGACAGGGGCCACAATGAGCAGTTCTTC. It encodes CSVVFRDRGHNEQFF.

This clonotype was counted a single time. The genes are TRBV11-2 and TRBJ2-1; TRBD1 matches 9 bases. Germline V gene lookup returns CDR1 SGHAT and CDR2 FQNNGV. This CDR3 comprises 14 residues. V dropped 6 bases and J dropped 6; count of bases not matched to a gene: 6. CDR3 protein: CASSGQGTPNEQFF. The CDR3 nucleotides read TGTGCCAGCAGTGGACAGGGGACTCCCAATGAGCAGTTCTTC.

The table lists this clonotype with a few counts. The chain combines TRBV4-1 with TRBJ2-7; D perhaps matches TRBD1 (6 bases). Germline CDR1 and CDR2: MGHRA and YSYEKL. Trimming removed 4 bases from V and 3 bases from J, with 10 bases in between. This CDR3 contains 13 residues. The CDR3 here is CASSRTDRYEQYF. For the CDR3, the DNA is TGCGCCAGCAGCCGGACAGATCGCTACGAGCAGTACTTC.

Many counts were recorded for this clonotype. The chain recombines TRBV28 with TRBJ2-2, with 9 bases fitting TRBD1. Germline lookup yields CDR1 MDHEN and CDR2 SYDVKM. The CDR3 runs to 18 residues. V gave up 4 bases and J gave up 4 bases; unmatched junction bases: 13. The CDR3 is CASSSKRLQGAVTGELFF. The CDR3 DNA reads as TGTGCCAGCAGTTCAAAACGGCTACAGGGGGCCGTCACCGGGGAGCTGTTTTTT.

This clonotype was seen ten or more times. The V gene is TRBV28, the J gene TRBJ1-5; D uncertain. Germline loops: CDR1 MDHEN, CDR2 SYDVKM. V lost 5 bases and J 2 bases, leaving 7 bases between the germline ends. The CDR3 loop spans 13 amino acids. The CDR3 loop is CASSVGGNQPQHF. The DNA for the CDR3 is TGTGCCAGCAGTGTCGGGGGCAATCAGCCCCAGCATTTT. Supplemented by reference TRBV28 and TRBJ1-5, the full variable domain reads DVKVTQSSRYLVKRTGEKVFLECVQDMDHENMFWYRQDPGLGLRLIYFSYDVKMKEKGDIPEGYSVSREKKERFSLILESASTNQTSMYLCASSVGGNQPQHFGDGTRLSIL.

Comments on this clonotype: At one end, the junction sequence differs from germline, possibly due to a read error. The rearrangement uses TRBV6-1 and TRBJ2-2, with D possibly being TRBD1 or TRBD2 (6 bases each). CDR1 and CDR2 (germline): MNHNS, SASEGT. The CDR3 runs 16 residues. The CDR3 DNA reads TGTGCCAGCAGTCCCGTGGGGGGCACGAACACCGGGGAGCTGTCTTTT. Its translation is CASSPVGGTNTGELSF.

There are many counts of this clonotype. This CDR3 is CSAWPFNSNQPQHF. The CDR3 nucleotides are TGCAGTGCTTGGCCCTTCAATAGCAATCAGCCCCAGCATTTT. V gene TRBV20-1 combines with J gene TRBJ1-5; no clear D. CDR3 size: 14 residues. Germline V gives CDR1 DFQATT, CDR2 SNEGSKA (reference sequence). The V end was cut by 5 bases, the J end by 0 bases, with 11 bases between.

In this sample, this clonotype turned up a few times. This chain links TRBV3-1 with TRBJ1-1; a possible D gene is TRBD1 (5 bases). Trimming removed 4 bases at V and 3 bases at J, with 9 bases between. The length of the CDR3 is 13 residues. Germline CDR1 LGHDT, CDR2 YNNKEL (reference sequence). The CDR3 spells CASSPREYTEAFF. The CDR3 bases are TGTGCCAGCAGCCCCAGGGAATACACTGAAGCTTTCTTT.

This clonotype was observed a few times. V usage is TRBV6-5 and J usage is TRBJ1-6; D perhaps matches TRBD1 (5 bases). The CDR3 covers 16 residues. The V gene's germline CDR1 is MNHEY and CDR2 SVGAGI. Trimming removed 0 bases at V and 9 bases at J, with 15 bases between. The CDR3 nucleotides are TGTGCCAGCAGTTACTCGATTCCCCGGAGGGGTTCACCCCTCCACTTT. Its protein product is CASSYSIPRRGSPLHF.